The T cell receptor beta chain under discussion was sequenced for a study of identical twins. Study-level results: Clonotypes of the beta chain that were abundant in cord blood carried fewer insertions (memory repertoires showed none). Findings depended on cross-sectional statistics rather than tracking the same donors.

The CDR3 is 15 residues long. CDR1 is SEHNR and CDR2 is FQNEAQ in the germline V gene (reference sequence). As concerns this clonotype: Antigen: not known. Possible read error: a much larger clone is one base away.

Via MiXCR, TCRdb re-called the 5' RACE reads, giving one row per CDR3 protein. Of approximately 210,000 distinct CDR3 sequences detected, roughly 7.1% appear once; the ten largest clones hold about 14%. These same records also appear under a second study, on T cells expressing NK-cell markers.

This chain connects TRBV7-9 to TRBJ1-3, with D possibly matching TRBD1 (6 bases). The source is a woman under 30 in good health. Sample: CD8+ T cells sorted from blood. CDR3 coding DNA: TGTGCCAGCAGCTTAGTGGACAGCTCTGGAAACACCATATGTTTT. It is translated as CASSLVDSSGNTICF.